This T cell receptor (beta chain) was recovered during a study of blood T cell repertoires in COVID-19. About the study: Both acute and convalescent COVID-19 samples were obtained from the United States, Italy and Spain.

In the original analysis: Amplified reference gene primers provided the basis for estimating nucleated cell counts. Using immunoSEQ multiplex PCR, the repertoire was profiled, and TCRdb retains in-frame clones only, with some absent. Clone size and V and J calls were adopted from that table, with D and trimming inferred from the DNA. Among approximately 250,000 clones, about 88% were seen once, and the ten largest hold roughly 5%. It was during active infection that Seattle patients were enrolled and then longitudinally followed. The germline gives CDR1 SGHTS, CDR2 YDEGEE. The CDR3 loop spans 13 amino acids. V was cut by 2 bases and J by 3 bases, with 6 bases left in between.

The specimen was peripheral blood. The TCR sequence derives from a woman aged 60-75 years with COVID-19, enrolled during active disease. The V and J genes are TRBV5-8 and TRBJ1-5, with unresolved D. Written as DNA, the CDR3 is TGTGCCAGCAGCTTATCCATCAATCAGCCCCAGCATTTT. It translates to CASSLSINQPQHF.